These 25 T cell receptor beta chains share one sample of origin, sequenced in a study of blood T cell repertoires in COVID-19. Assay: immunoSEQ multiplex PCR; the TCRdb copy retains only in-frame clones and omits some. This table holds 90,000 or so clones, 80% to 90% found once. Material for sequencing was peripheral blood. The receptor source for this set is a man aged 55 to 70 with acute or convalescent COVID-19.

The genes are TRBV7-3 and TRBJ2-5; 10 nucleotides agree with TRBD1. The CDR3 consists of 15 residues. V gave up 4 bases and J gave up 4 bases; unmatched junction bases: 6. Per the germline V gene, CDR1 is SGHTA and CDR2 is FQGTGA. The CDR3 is CASSSGQGVGETQYF. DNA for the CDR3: TGTGCCAGCAGCTCTGGACAGGGGGTGGGAGAGACCCAGTACTTC.

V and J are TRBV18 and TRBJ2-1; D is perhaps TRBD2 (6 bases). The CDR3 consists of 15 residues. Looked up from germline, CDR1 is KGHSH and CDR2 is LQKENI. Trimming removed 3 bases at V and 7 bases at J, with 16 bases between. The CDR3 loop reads CASSPTVAVSNEQFF. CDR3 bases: TGTGCCAGCTCACCGACTGTAGCGGTATCTAATGAGCAGTTCTTC.

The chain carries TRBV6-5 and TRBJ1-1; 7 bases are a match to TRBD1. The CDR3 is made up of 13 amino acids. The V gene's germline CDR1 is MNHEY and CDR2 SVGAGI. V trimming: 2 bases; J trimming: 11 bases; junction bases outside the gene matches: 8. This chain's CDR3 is CASSYTGQWRAFF. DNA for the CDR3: TGTGCCAGCAGTTACACGGGACAGTGGCGTGCTTTCTTT.

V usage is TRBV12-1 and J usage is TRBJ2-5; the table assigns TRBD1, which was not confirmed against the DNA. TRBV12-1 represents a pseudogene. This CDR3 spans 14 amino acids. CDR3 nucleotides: TGTGCCAGTAGACCCCGGGACAGGGAAGAGACCCAGTACTTC. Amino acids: CASRPRDREETQYF.

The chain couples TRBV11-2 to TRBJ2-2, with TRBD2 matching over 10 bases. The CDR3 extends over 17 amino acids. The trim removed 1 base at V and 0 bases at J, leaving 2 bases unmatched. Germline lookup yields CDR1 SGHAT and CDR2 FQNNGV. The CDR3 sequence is CASSLGTSGSNTGELFF. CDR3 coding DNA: TGTGCCAGCAGCTTAGGGACTAGCGGTTCGAACACCGGGGAGCTGTTTTTT.

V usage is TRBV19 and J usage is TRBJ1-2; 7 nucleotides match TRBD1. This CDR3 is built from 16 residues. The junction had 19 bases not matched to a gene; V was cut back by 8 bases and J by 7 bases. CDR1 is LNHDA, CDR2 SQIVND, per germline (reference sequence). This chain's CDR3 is CASGNRGVGKSGGYTF. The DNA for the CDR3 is TGTGCCAGTGGGAACAGGGGAGTAGGGAAAAGTGGTGGCTACACCTTC. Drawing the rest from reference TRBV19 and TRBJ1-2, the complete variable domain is DGGITQSPKYLFRKEGQNVTLSCEQNLNHDAMYWYRQDPGQGLRLIYYSQIVNDFQKGDIAEGYSVSREKKESFPLTVTSAQKNPTAFYLCASGNRGVGKSGGYTFGSGTRLTVV.

The CDR3 nucleotides are TGTGCCAGCAGTTTACGGACATCTCTAACCCTGTTTTTT. Its protein is CASSLRTSLTLFF. The chain uses TRBV28 and TRBJ1-4; a weak D match, TRBD1 (5 bases). The CDR3 has 13 amino acids. CDR1 and CDR2 from the germline V gene are MDHEN and SYDVKM. The ends were cut back, 2 bases at V and 14 bases at J, with 15 bases in the middle. Full variable domain (rest looked up from reference TRBV28 and TRBJ1-4): DVKVTQSSRYLVKRTGEKVFLECVQDMDHENMFWYRQDPGLGLRLIYFSYDVKMKEKGDIPEGYSVSREKKERFSLILESASTNQTSMYLCASSLRTSLTLFFGSGTQLSVL.

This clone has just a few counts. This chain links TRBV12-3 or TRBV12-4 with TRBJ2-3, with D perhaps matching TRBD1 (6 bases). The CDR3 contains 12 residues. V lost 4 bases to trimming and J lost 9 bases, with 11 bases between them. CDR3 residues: CASSWGPGTQYF. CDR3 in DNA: TGTGCCAGCAGTTGGGGGCCGGGGACGCAGTATTTT.

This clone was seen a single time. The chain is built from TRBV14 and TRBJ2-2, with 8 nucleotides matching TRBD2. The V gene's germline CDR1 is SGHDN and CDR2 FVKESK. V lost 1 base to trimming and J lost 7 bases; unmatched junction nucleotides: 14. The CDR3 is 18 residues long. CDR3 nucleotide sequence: TGTGCCAGCAGCCAAGCTTACTCCGGGACTAGGGTCGGCGGGGAGCTGTTTTTT. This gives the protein CASSQAYSGTRVGGELFF.

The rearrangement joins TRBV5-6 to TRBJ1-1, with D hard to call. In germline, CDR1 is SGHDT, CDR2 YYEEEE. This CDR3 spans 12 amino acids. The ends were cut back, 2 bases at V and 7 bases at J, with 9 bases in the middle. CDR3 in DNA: TGTGCCAGCAGCTTATTTCGGGATGAAGCTTTCTTT. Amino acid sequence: CASSLFRDEAFF.

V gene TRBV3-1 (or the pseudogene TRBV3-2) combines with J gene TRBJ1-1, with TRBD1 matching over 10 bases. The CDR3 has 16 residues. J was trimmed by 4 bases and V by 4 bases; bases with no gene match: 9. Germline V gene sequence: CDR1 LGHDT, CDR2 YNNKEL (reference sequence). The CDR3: CASSRETGGATTEAFF. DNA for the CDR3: TGTGCCAGCAGCCGTGAGACAGGGGGCGCGACCACTGAAGCTTTCTTT.

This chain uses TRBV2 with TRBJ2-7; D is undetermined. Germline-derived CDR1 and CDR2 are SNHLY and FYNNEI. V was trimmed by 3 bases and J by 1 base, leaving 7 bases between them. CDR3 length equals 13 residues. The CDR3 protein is CASSEGYSYEQYV. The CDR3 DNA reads TGTGCCAGCAGTGAGGGCTATTCCTACGAGCAGTACGTC.

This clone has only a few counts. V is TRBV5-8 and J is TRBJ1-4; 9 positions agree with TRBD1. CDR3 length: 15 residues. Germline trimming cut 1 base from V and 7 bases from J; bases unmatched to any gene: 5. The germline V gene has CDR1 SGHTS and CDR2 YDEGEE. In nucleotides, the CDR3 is TGTGCCAGCAGCTTGACGGGACAGGGAATTGAAAAACTGTTTTTT. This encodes CASSLTGQGIEKLFF.

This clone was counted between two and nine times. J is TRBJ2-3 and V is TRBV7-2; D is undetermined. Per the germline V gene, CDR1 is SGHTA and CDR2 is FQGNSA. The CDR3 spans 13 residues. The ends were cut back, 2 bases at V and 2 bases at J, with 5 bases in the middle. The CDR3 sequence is CASSLQVTDTQYF. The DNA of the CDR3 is TGTGCCAGCAGCTTACAGGTCACAGATACGCAGTATTTT.

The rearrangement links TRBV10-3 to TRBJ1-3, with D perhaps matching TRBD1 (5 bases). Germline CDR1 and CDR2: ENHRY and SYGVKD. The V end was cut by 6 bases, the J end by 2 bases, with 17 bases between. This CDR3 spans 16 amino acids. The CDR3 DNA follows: TGTGCCATCAGGGGAACTGACAGTTCCACTGGAAACACCATATATTTT. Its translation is CAIRGTDSSTGNTIYF.

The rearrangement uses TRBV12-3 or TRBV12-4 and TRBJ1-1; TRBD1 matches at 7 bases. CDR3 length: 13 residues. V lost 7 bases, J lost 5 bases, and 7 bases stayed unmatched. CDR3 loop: CASNDRVRTEAFF. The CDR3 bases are TGTGCCAGCAACGACAGGGTTCGGACTGAAGCTTTCTTT.

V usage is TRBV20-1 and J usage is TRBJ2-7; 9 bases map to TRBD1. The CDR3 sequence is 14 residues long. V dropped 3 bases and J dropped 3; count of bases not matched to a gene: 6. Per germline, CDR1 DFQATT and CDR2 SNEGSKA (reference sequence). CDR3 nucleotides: TGCAGTGCTAGTCCCCGGGACAGGGACTACGAGCAGTACGTC. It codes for CSASPRDRDYEQYV.

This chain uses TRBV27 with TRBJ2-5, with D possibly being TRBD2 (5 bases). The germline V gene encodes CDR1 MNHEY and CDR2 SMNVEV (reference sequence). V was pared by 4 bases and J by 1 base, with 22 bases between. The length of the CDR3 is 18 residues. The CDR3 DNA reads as TGTGCCAGCAGTTCCATCCGGGCTACTCTCGGGGTCCAAGAGACCCAGTACTTC. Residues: CASSSIRATLGVQETQYF.

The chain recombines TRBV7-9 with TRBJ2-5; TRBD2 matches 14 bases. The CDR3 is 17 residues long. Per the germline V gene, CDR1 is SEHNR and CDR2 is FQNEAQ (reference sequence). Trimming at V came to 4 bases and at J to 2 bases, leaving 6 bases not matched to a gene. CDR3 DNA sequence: TGTGCCAGCAGCTCAGGGACTAGCGGGGGAGTACAAGAGACCCAGTACTTC. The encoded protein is CASSSGTSGGVQETQYF.

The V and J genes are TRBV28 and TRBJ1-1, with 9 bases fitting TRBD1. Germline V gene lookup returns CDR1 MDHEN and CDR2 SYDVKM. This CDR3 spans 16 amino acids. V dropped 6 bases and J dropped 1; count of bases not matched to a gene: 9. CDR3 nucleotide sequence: TGTGCCAGCAGCCAGGACAGGGGTGATTGGAACACTGAAGCTTTCTTT. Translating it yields CASSQDRGDWNTEAFF.

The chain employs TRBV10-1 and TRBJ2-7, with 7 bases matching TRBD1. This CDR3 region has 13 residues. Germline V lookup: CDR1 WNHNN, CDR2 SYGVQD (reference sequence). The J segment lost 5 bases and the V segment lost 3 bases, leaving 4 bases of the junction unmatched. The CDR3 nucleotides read TGCGCCAGCAGTGAACACAGGGGTAACGAGCAGTACGTC. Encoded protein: CASSEHRGNEQYV.

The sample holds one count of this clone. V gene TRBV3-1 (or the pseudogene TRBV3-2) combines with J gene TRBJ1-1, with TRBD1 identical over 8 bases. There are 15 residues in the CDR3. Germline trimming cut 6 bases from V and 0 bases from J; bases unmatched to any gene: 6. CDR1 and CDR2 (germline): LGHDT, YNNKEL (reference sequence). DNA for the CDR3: TGTGCCAGCAGGTCAGGGGGCGCGATGAACACTGAAGCTTTCTTT. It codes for CASRSGGAMNTEAFF.

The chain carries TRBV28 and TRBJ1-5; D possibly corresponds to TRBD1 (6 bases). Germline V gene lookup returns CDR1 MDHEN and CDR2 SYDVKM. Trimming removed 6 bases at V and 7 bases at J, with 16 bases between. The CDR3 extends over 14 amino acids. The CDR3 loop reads CASSYRVVGQPQHF. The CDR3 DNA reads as TGTGCCAGCAGCTACAGGGTAGTCGGACAGCCCCAGCATTTT. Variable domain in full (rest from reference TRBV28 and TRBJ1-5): DVKVTQSSRYLVKRTGEKVFLECVQDMDHENMFWYRQDPGLGLRLIYFSYDVKMKEKGDIPEGYSVSREKKERFSLILESASTNQTSMYLCASSYRVVGQPQHFGDGTRLSIL.

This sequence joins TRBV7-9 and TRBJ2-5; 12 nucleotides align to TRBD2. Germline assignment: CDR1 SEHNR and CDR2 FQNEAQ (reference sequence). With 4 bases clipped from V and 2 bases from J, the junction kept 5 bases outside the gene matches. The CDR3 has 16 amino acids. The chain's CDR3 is CASSSTSGRTQETQYF. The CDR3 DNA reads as TGTGCCAGCAGCTCGACTAGCGGGAGAACACAAGAGACCCAGTACTTC.

The CDR3 nucleotides read TGCGCCAGCAGCTTGGCGGTCAACACCGGGGAGCTGTTTTTT. It specifies CASSLAVNTGELFF. The chain uses TRBV5-1 and TRBJ2-2; D remains ambiguous. CDR3 size: 14 residues. V was shortened by 0 bases and J by 2 bases, with 5 bases between the two germline ends. Germline lookup yields CDR1 SGHRS and CDR2 YFSETQ. The variable domain in full, with the rest retrieved from reference TRBV5-1 and TRBJ2-2, is KAGVTQTPRYLIKTRGQQVTLSCSPISGHRSVSWYQQTPGQGLQFLFEYFSETQRNKGNFPGRFSGRQFSNSRSEMNVSTLELGDSALYLCASSLAVNTGELFFGEGSRLTVL.